This TCR beta chain was captured in a study of Graves' ophthalmopathy and Graves' hyperthyroidism. RNA transcripts yielded amplified TCR beta CDR3 regions. First-round RT-PCR employed HTBI primers, with a second-round multiplex PCR after it. TCRdb called the multiplex PCR reads again in MiXCR, with one record for every CDR3 protein. The sample has fewer than 600,000 distinct CDR3 sequences, approximately 15% seen once. Ophthalmopathy donors showed moderate-to-severe activity, CAS ≥3, NOSPECS ≥4 and a duration under 3 months. PBMCs originated in 10 ml of fresh peripheral blood. V lost 5 bases and J lost 0; bases outside the gene matches: 8. CDR1 MDHEN and CDR2 SYDVKM come from the germline V gene. The CDR3 loop spans 18 amino acids.

V and J are TRBV28 and TRBJ2-4; 12 positions match TRBD2. The sequenced sample was blood. The clonotype comes from a woman in her twenties or thirties with Graves' ophthalmopathy. The CDR3 region is CASSPRLAGGLAKNIQYF. In DNA, the CDR3 is TGTGCCAGCAGTCCAAGGCTAGCGGGGGGGCTAGCCAAAAACATTCAGTACTTC.